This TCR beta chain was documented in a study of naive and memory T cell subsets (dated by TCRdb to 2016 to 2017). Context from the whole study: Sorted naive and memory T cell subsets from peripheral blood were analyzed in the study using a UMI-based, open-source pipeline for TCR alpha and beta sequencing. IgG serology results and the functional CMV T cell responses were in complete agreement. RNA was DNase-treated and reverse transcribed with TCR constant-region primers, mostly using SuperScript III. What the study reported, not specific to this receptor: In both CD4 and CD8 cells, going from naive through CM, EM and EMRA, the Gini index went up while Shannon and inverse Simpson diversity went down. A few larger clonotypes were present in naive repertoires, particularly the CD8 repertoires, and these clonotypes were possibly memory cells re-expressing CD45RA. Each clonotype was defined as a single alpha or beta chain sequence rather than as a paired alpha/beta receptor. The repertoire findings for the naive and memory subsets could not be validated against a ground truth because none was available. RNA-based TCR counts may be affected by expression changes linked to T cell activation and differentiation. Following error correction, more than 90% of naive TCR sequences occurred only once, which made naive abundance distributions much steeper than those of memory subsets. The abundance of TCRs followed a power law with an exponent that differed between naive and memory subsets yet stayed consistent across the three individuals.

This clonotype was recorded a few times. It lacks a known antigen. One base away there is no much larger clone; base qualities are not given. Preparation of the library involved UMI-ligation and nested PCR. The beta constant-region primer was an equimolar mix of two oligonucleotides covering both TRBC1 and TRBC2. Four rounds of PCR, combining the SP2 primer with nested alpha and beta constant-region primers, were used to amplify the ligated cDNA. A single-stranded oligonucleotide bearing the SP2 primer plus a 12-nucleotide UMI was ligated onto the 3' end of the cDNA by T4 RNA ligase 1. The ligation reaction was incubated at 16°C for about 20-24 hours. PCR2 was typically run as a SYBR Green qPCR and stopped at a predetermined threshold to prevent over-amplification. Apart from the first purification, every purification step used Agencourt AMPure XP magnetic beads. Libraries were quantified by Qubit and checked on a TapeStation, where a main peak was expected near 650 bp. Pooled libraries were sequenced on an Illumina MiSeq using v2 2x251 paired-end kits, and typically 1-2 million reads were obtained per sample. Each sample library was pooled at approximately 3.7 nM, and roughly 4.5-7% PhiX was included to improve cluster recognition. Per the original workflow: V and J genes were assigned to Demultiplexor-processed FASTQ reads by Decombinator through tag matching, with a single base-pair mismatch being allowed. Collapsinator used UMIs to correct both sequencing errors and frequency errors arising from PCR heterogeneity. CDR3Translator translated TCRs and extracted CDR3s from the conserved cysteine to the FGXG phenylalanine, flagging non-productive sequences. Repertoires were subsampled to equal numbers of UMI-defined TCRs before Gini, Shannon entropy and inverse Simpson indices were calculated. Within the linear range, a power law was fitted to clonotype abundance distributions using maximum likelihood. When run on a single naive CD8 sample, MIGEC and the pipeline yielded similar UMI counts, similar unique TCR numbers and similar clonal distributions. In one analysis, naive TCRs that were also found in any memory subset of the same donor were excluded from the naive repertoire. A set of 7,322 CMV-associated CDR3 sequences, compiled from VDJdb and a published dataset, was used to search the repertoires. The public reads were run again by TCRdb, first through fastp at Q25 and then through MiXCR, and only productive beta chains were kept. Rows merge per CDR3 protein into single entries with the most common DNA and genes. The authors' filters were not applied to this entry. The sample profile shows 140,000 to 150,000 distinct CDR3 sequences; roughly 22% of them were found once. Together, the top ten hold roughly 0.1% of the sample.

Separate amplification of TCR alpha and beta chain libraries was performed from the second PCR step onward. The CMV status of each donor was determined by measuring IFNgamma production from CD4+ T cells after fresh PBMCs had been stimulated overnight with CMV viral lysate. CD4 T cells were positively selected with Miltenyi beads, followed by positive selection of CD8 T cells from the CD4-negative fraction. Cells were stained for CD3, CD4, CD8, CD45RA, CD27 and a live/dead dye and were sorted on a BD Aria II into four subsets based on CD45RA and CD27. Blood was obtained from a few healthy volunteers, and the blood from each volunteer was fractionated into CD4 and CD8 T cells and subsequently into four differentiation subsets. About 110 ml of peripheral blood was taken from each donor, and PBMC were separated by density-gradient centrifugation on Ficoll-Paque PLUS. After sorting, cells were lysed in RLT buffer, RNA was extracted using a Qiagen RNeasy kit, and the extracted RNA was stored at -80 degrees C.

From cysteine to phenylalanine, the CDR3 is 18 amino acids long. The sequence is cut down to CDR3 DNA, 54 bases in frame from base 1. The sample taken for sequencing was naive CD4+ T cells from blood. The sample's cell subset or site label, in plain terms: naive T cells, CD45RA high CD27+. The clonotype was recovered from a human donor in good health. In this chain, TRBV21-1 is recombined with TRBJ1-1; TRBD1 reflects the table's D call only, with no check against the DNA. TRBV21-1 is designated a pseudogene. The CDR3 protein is CASSKLWGGWYMNTEAFF. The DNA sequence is TGTGCCAGCAGCAAATTGTGGGGCGGTTGGTACATGAACACTGAAGCTTTCTTT.